The 18 T cell receptor beta chains below were found in one sample sequenced in a study of CD8 T cells in Susac syndrome. cDNA came from about 0.5 to 1 ug RNA primed by random hexamers. TCRdb redid the calling of the immunoSEQ multiplex PCR reads with MiXCR, one entry per CDR3 protein. The table includes about 47,000 distinct CDR3 sequences, 80% to 95% detected once. The sequenced material came from CD8+ T cells from PBMCs. The source is a human donor in good health.

This chain connects TRBV30 to TRBJ2-7; 7 positions agree with TRBD1. The trim removed 1 base at V and 4 bases at J, leaving 4 bases unmatched. Germline loops: CDR1 GTSNPN, CDR2 SVGIG (reference sequence). The length of the CDR3 is 13 residues. The CDR3 loop reads CAWSGDSIYEQYF. The CDR3, as DNA: TGTGCCTGGAGTGGGGACAGTATATACGAGCAGTACTTC. The full variable domain, completed using reference TRBV30 and TRBJ2-7, is SQTIHQWPATLVQPVGSPLSLECTVEGTSNPNLYWYRQAAGRGLQLLFYSVGIGQISSEVPQNLSASRPQDRQFILSSKKLLLSDSGFYLCAWSGDSIYEQYFGPGTRLTVT.

The V and J genes are TRBV6-5 and TRBJ2-2; D may be TRBD1 (5 bases). Trimming took off 7 bases at V and 7 bases at J, with 16 bases between the two ends. CDR1 and CDR2 (germline): MNHEY, SVGAGI. The CDR3 extends over 14 amino acids. The CDR3 coding sequence is TGTGCCAGCAAAGAACAAAGGGGCGGCGGGGAGCTGTTTTTT. Translating gives CASKEQRGGGELFF.

V is TRBV4-3 and J is TRBJ2-3; TRBD2 aligns across 7 bases. Germline CDR1 LGHNA, CDR2 YSLEER. The ends lost 1 base at V and 2 bases at J; junction bases unmatched: 9. This CDR3 comprises 17 residues. For the CDR3, the DNA is TGCGCCAGCAGCCAAGGCCTCCTAGCGGACCCCACAGATACGCAGTATTTT. It specifies CASSQGLLADPTDTQYF.

The V and J genes are TRBV27 and TRBJ1-1; D unresolved. The CDR3 is made up of 14 amino acids. Trimming pared 3 bases from V and 0 bases from J, leaving 8 bases between. Germline values: CDR1 MNHEY, CDR2 SMNVEV (reference sequence). CDR3 in amino acids: CASSFQIMNTEAFF. The CDR3 region has the DNA TGTGCCAGCAGTTTTCAGATCATGAACACTGAAGCTTTCTTT.

V is TRBV11-2 and J is TRBJ1-1; 9 nucleotides match TRBD1. The CDR3 has 13 amino acids. V dropped 6 bases and J dropped 7; count of bases not matched to a gene: 6. CDR1 and CDR2 (germline): SGHAT, FQNNGV. The CDR3 here is CASSPTGGLEAFF. Here the CDR3 DNA reads TGTGCCAGCAGTCCTACAGGGGGCCTTGAAGCTTTCTTT.

CDR3 sequence: CASREPGGNEQYF. DNA for the CDR3: TGTGCCAGCAGGGAACCAGGGGGCAACGAGCAGTACTTC. V is TRBV6-6 and J is TRBJ2-7, with TRBD1 matching 8 bases. V shed 6 bases and J 5 bases; nucleotides not matched to a gene: 6. Looked up from germline, CDR1 is MNHNY and CDR2 is SVGAGI (reference sequence). CDR3 length: 13 amino acids.

This chain joins TRBV13 and TRBJ2-5, with D perhaps TRBD2 (5 bases). The V and J ends lost 3 bases and 1 base respectively, with 6 bases between them. Germline CDR1 is PRHDT and CDR2 is FYEKMQ (reference sequence). The length of the CDR3 is 13 residues. This CDR3 is CASSLRVQETQYF. CDR3 nucleotides: TGTGCCAGCAGCTTGAGGGTCCAAGAGACCCAGTACTTC. Together with reference TRBV13 and TRBJ2-5, the CDR3 gives the full variable domain: AAGVIQSPRHLIKEKRETATLKCYPIPRHDTVYWYQQGPGQDPQFLISFYEKMQSDKGSIPDRFSAQQFSDYHSELNMSSLELGDSALYFCASSLRVQETQYFGPGTRLLVL.

The chain joins TRBV29-1 to TRBJ2-7; D gene unclear. Germline V gene data show CDR1 as SQVTM and CDR2 as ANQGSEA. V was shortened by 4 bases and J by 0 bases, with 10 bases between the two germline ends. The CDR3 contains 13 residues. DNA for the CDR3: TGCAGCGTTGTGGCGGCCAGCTCCTACGAGCAGTACTTC. Amino acids: CSVVAASSYEQYF.

This chain links TRBV5-1 with TRBJ1-1; no firm D call. Germline V lookup: CDR1 SGHRS, CDR2 YFSETQ. V was clipped by 2 bases and J by 1 base, with 6 bases between them. The CDR3 runs 13 residues. Written as DNA, the CDR3 is TGCGCCAGCAGCTTTCCGGGGAACACTGAAGCTTTCTTT. It translates to CASSFPGNTEAFF.

This rearrangement joins TRBV7-9 to TRBJ2-3; 7 bases align to TRBD2. Germline CDR1 is SEHNR and CDR2 is FQNEAQ (reference sequence). The CDR3 is 14 amino acids. Trimming took 10 bases from V and 6 from J; bases not matched to a gene: 13. The CDR3 here is CAILGGRVSDTQYF. The CDR3 nucleotides read TGTGCCATTTTGGGCGGGAGAGTATCGGATACGCAGTATTTT.

The V gene is TRBV20-1, the J gene TRBJ1-1; D not resolved. CDR1 is DFQATT, CDR2 SNEGSKA, per germline (reference sequence). V was cut by 0 bases and J by 8 bases, with 10 bases left in between. The CDR3 extends over 12 amino acids. This CDR3 is CSARDVELEAFF. The DNA of the CDR3 is TGCAGTGCTAGAGATGTTGAGTTGGAAGCTTTCTTT.

This sequence joins TRBV6-5 and TRBJ1-1; D is possibly TRBD1 (6 bases). Germline V CDR1 and CDR2: MNHEY, SVGAGI. Trimming took off 4 bases at V and 2 bases at J, with 11 bases between the two ends. This CDR3 contains 14 residues. In DNA form, the CDR3 reads TGTGCCAGCAGTTCTGGGGGGCCTAACACTGAAGCTTTCTTT. Translated: CASSSGGPNTEAFF.

The V gene is TRBV27, the J gene TRBJ2-3; D call uncertain. Germline V gives CDR1 MNHEY, CDR2 SMNVEV (reference sequence). Trimming shortened V by 4 bases and J by 3 bases, and 11 bases separated the two germline ends. The CDR3 is made up of 14 amino acids. The CDR3 region is CASSSPLGTDTQYF. The CDR3 DNA sequence: TGTGCCAGCAGTTCCCCACTGGGGACAGATACGCAGTATTTT.

The chain is built from TRBV27 and TRBJ2-7; 9 nucleotides match TRBD1. The CDR3 is made up of 17 amino acids. The V segment lost 1 base and the J segment 5 bases; nucleotides outside the gene matches: 12. CDR1 is MNHEY and CDR2 is SMNVEV in the germline V gene (reference sequence). The CDR3 is CASSLFPRGQGANEQYF. CDR3 sequence (DNA): TGTGCCAGCAGTTTATTTCCTCGGGGACAGGGTGCCAACGAGCAGTACTTC.

The chain joins TRBV4-1 to TRBJ2-6, with 7 bases aligning to TRBD1. CDR1 is MGHRA and CDR2 is YSYEKL in the germline V gene. The CDR3 loop spans 18 amino acids. The V segment lost 0 bases and the J segment 3 bases; nucleotides outside the gene matches: 8. The CDR3 DNA is TGCGCCAGCAGCCAAGATAGCCCGACAGGGTTTGGGGCCAACGTCCTGACTTTC. Protein product: CASSQDSPTGFGANVLTF.

This rearrangement joins TRBV6-1 to TRBJ2-1; TRBD2 matches at 7 bases. Germline V gives CDR1 MNHNS, CDR2 SASEGT. CDR3 size: 18 residues. V shed 6 bases and J 0 bases; nucleotides not matched to a gene: 14. The CDR3 bases are TGTGCCAGCAGCCCGGGGGGAATAGCGGCACTCTCCTACAATGAGCAGTTCTTC. Residues: CASSPGGIAALSYNEQFF.

The V gene is TRBV20-1, the J gene TRBJ2-1; 10 nucleotides agree with TRBD2. CDR3 length: 17 amino acids. Trimming removed 6 bases from V and 3 bases from J; junction bases left unmatched: 14. Germline V gene data show CDR1 as DFQATT and CDR2 as SNEGSKA (reference sequence). In DNA, the CDR3 is TGCAGTGCCGACACAAATTTACTAGCGGGGAGCTACAATGAGCAGTTCTTC. Protein product: CSADTNLLAGSYNEQFF.

The chain couples TRBV14 to TRBJ1-2; 7 bases are shared with TRBD1. In germline, CDR1 is SGHDN, CDR2 FVKESK. V lost 3 bases, J lost 6 bases, and 13 bases stayed unmatched. This CDR3 has 16 residues. CDR3 coding DNA: TGTGCCAGCAGCCACGCCTTTCAGGGGGGATTTAATGGCTACACCTTC. This codes for CASSHAFQGGFNGYTF.